This T cell receptor beta chain originates from a study of post-analysis software for immune sequencing data. At the level of the study: The disease courses covered relapsing-remitting, secondary progressive and progressive-relapsing multiple sclerosis.

The CDR3 runs 15 residues. The V end lost 1 base, the J end lost 6 bases, and 13 bases lay between the germline ends. Germline V gives CDR1 MDHEN, CDR2 SYDVKM. Study results and caveats: Controls had significantly higher normalized Chao1 diversity than multiple sclerosis patients. Strong co-clustering by F measure was seen for same-batch samples. With TRBV5-6, TRBV5-1 and TRBV20-1 included, about five TRBV segments were more frequent in patients than in controls.

Unique molecular identifiers had been added to the TCR beta cDNA libraries. TCRdb itself ran the PCR reads through MiXCR, one entry per CDR3 protein. Counted here are 380,000 or so distinct CDR3 sequences, 30% to 45% occurring once; the ten biggest clones make up roughly 13%. A few counts support this clonotype. No antigen is known for it. Sequences were obtained from blood. The V gene is TRBV28, the J gene TRBJ1-5; D remains ambiguous. This sequence was found in a girl under 18 with multiple sclerosis. DNA for the CDR3: TGTGCCAGCAGTTTATTCGGCGTTCGGGGTCAGCCCCAGCATTTT. It specifies CASSLFGVRGQPQHF.